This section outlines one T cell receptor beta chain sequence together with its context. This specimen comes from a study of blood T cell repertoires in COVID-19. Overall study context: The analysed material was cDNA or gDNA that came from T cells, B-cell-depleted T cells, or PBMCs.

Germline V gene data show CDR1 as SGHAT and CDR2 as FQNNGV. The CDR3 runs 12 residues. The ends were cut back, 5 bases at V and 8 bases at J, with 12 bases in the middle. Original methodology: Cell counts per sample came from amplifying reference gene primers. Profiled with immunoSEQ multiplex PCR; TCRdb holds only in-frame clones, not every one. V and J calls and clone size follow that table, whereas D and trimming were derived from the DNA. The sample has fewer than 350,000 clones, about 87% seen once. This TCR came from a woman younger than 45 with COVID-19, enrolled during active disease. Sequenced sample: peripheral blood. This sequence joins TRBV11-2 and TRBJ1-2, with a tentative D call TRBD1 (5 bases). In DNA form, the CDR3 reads TGTGCCAGCAGCAGCGGGGGGGACGGCTACACCTTC. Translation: CASSSGGDGYTF.